This T cell receptor beta chain originates from a study of blood T cell repertoires in COVID-19. The protocol was immunoSEQ multiplex PCR, while the TCRdb copy is restricted to in-frame clones and leaves out a portion. The sample records some 150,000 clones, about 82% being singletons. CDR3 length equals 15 residues. The V end was cut by 1 base, the J end by 7 bases, with 14 bases between. Germline CDR1 LGHDT, CDR2 YNNKEL (reference sequence). The chain recombines TRBV3-1 (or the pseudogene TRBV3-2) with TRBJ2-1, with D possibly being TRBD2 (5 bases). Source material: PBMCs or T cells enriched from blood (not recorded which). The sequence was collected from a middle-aged woman who had recovered from COVID-19. Here the CDR3 reads CASSQARVGMNEQFF. The DNA of the CDR3 is TGTGCCAGCAGCCAAGCGAGGGTGGGTATGAATGAGCAGTTCTTC.